This T cell receptor beta chain was sequenced during a study of CD8+ T cells in alopecia areata. Germline CDR1 reads GTSNPN; CDR2 reads SVGIG (reference sequence). V lost 2 bases and J lost 4; bases outside the gene matches: 5. The CDR3 has 15 residues. Sequencing relied on a cDNA template that was reverse transcribed from extracted RNA. Measured with immunoSEQ multiplex PCR; TCRdb has only the in-frame clones, and not every one. The sample contains approximately 150,000 clones, approximately 50% of which appear only once. The chain recombines TRBV30 with TRBJ2-1, with 10 bases aligning to TRBD2. Sequencing was performed on CD4+ T cells sorted from blood, taken at week 0. This TCR was recovered from a human donor with alopecia areata. The CDR3 protein is CAWSRTSGRYNEQFF. The CDR3 nucleotides read TGTGCCTGGAGTCGGACTAGCGGACGGTACAATGAGCAGTTCTTC.